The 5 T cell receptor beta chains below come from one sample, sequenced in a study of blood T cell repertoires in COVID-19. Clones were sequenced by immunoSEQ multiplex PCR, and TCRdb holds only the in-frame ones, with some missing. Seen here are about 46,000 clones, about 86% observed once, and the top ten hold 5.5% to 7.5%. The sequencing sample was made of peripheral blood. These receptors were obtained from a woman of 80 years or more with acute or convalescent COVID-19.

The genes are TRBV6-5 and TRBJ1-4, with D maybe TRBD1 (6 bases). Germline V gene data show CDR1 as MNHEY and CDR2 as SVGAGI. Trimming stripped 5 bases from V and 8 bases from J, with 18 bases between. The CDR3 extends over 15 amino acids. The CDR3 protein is CASSRRETGLEKLFF. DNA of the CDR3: TGTGCCAGCAGTCGCCGCGAGACAGGCCTAGAAAAACTGTTTTTT.

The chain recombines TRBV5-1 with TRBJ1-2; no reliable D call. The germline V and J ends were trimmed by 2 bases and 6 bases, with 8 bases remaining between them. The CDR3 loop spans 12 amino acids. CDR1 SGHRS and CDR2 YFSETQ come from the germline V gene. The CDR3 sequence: CASSFGRDGYTF. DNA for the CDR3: TGCGCCAGCAGCTTCGGGAGGGATGGCTACACCTTC. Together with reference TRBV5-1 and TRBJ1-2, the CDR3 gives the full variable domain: KAGVTQTPRYLIKTRGQQVTLSCSPISGHRSVSWYQQTPGQGLQFLFEYFSETQRNKGNFPGRFSGRQFSNSRSEMNVSTLELGDSALYLCASSFGRDGYTFGSGTRLTVV.

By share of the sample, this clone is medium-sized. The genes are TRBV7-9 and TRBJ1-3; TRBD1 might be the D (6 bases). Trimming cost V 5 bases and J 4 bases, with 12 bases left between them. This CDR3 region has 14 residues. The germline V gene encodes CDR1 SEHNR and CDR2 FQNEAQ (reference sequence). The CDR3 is CASSNPGQGNTIYF. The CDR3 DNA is TGTGCCAGCAGCAACCCGGGACAAGGAAACACCATATATTTT.

CDR3 nucleotide sequence: TGTGCCTGGAGTGTTGCGGGTGATCAGCCCCAGCATTTT. Protein sequence: CAWSVAGDQPQHF. V usage is TRBV30 and J usage is TRBJ1-5; D gene ambiguous. Germline CDR1 and CDR2: GTSNPN and SVGIG (reference sequence). The CDR3 is 13 amino acids. V dropped 0 bases and J dropped 5 bases, with 8 bases sitting between them.

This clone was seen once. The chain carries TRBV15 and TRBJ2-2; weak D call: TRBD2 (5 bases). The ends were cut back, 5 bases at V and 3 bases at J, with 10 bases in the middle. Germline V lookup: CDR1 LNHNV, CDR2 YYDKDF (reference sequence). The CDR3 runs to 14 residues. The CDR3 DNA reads TGTGCCACCAGCGACGGGATACACACCGGGGAGCTGTTTTTT. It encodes CATSDGIHTGELFF.